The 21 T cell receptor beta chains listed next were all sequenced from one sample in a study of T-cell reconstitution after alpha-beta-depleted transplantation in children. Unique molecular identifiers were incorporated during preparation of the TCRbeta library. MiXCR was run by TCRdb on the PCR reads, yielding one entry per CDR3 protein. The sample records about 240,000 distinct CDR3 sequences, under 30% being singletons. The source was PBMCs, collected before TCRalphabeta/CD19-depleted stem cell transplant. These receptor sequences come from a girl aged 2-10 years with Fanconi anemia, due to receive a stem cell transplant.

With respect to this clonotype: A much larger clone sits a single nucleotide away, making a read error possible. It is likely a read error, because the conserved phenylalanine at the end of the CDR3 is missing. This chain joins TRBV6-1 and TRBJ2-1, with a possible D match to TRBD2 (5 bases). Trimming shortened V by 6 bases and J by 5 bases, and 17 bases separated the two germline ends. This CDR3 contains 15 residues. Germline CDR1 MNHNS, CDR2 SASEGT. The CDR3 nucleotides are TGTGCCAGCAGCCCAGGACCTAGCCCGGACAATGAGCAGTTCTGC. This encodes CASSPGPSPDNEQFC.

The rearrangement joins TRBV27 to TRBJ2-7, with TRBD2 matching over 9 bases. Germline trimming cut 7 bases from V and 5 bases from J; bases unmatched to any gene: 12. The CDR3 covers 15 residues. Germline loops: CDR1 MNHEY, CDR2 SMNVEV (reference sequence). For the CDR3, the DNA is TGTGCCAGCATCTTATCTGCTAGCGGGGACCACGAGCAGTACTTC. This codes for CASILSASGDHEQYF.

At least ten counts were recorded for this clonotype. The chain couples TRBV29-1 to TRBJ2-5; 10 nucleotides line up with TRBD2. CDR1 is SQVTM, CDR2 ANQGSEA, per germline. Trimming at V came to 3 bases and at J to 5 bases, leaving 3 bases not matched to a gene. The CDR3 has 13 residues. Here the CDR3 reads CSVDPSGGETQYF. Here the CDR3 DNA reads TGCAGCGTTGATCCTAGCGGGGGCGAGACCCAGTACTTC.

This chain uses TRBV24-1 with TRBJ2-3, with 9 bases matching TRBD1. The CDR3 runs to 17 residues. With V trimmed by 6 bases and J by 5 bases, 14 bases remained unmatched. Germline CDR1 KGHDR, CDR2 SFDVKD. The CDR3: CATSPSSGLTGGDTQYF. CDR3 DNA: TGTGCCACCAGTCCGTCGTCCGGCCTGACAGGGGGAGATACGCAGTATTTT.

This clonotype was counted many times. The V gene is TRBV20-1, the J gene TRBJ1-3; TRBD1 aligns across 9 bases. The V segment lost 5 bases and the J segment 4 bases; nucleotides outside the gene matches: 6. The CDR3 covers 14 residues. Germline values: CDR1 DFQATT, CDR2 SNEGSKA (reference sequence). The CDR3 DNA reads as TGCAGTGCTGAACAGGGGGCGTGGGGAAACACCATATATTTT. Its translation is CSAEQGAWGNTIYF.

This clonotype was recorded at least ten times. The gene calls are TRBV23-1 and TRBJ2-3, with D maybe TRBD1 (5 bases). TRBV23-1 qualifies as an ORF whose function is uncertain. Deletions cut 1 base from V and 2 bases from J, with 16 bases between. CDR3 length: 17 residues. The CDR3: CASSQWGGQGNTDTQYF. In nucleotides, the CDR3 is TGCGCCAGCAGTCAATGGGGCGGCCAGGGCAACACAGATACGCAGTATTTT.

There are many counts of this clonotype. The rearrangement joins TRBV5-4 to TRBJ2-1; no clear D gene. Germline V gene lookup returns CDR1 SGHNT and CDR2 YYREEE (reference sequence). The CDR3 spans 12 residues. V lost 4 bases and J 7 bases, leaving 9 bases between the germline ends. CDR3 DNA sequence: TGTGCCAGCAGCGCGTTTAGAAATGAGCAGTTCTTC. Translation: CASSAFRNEQFF.

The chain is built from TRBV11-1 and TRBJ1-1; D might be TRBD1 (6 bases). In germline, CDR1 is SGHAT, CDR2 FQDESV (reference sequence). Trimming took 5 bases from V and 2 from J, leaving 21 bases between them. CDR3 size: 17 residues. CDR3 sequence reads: CASSPRRGRLLNTEAFF. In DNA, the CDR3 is TGTGCCAGCAGCCCCCGCAGGGGACGGTTACTAAACACTGAAGCTTTCTTT. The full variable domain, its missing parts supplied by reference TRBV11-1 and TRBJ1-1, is EAEVAQSPRYKITEKSQAVAFWCDPISGHATLYWYRQILGQGPELLVQFQDESVVDDSQLPKDRFSAERLKGVDSTLKIQPAELGDSAMYLCASSPRRGRLLNTEAFFGQGTRLTVV.

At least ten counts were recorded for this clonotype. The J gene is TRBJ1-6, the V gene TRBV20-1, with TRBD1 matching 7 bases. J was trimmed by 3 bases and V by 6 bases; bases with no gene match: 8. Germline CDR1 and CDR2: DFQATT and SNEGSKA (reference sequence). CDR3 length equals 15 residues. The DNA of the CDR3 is TGCAGTGCGGACGAACAGGGGATCTATAATTCACCCCTCCACTTT. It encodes CSADEQGIYNSPLHF.

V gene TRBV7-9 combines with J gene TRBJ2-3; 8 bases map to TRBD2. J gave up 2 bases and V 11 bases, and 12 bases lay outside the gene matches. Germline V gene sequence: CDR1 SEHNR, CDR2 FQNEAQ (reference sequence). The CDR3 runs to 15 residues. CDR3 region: CALRKAGDLTDTQYF. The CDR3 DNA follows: TGTGCCCTGCGGAAAGCGGGAGACCTCACAGATACGCAGTATTTT.

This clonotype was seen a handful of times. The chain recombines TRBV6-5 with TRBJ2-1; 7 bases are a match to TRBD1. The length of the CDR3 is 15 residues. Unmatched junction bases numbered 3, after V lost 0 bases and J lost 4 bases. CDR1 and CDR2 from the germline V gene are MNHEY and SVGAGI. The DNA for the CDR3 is TGTGCCAGCAGTTACTCCATGGGACAGTACAATGAGCAGTTCTTC. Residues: CASSYSMGQYNEQFF.

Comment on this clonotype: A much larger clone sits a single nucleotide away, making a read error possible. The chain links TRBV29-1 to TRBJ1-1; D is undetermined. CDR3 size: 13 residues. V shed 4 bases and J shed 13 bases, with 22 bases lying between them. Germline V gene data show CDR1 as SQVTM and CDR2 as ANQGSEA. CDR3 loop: CSVVSQEVFAVFF. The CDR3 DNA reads TGCAGCGTTGTTAGCCAGGAGGTTTTTGCGGTTTTCTTT.

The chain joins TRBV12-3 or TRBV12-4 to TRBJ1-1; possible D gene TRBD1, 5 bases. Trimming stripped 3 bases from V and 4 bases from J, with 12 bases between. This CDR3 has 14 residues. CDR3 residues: CASSFGAFTTEAFF. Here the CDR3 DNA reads TGTGCCAGCAGTTTTGGGGCTTTTACCACTGAAGCTTTCTTT.

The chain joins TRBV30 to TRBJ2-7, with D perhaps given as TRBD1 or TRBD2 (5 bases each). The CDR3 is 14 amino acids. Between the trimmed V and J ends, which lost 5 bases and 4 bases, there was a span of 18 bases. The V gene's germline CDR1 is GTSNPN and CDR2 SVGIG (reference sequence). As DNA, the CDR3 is TGTGCCTGGGCTAGGGACCGTTCTCTATACGAGCAGTACTTC. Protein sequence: CAWARDRSLYEQYF. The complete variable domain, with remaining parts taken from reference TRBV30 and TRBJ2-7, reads SQTIHQWPATLVQPVGSPLSLECTVEGTSNPNLYWYRQAAGRGLQLLFYSVGIGQISSEVPQNLSASRPQDRQFILSSKKLLLSDSGFYLCAWARDRSLYEQYFGPGTRLTVT.

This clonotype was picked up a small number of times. The CDR3 loop reads CASSLGGANEQYF. CDR3 nucleotides: TGTGCCAGCAGCTTAGGGGGGGCCAACGAGCAGTACTTC. V and J are TRBV7-3 and TRBJ2-7; D possibly corresponds to TRBD2 (7 bases). Germline-derived CDR1 and CDR2 are SGHTA and FQGTGA. This CDR3 is built from 13 residues. The ends were cut back, 2 bases at V and 5 bases at J, with 10 bases in the middle.

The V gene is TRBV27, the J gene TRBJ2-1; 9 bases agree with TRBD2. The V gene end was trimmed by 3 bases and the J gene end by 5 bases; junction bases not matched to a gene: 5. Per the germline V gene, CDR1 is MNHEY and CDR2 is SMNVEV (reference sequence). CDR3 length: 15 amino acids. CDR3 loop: CASSFGAGGHNEQFF. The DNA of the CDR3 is TGTGCCAGCAGTTTCGGAGCGGGAGGTCACAATGAGCAGTTCTTC.

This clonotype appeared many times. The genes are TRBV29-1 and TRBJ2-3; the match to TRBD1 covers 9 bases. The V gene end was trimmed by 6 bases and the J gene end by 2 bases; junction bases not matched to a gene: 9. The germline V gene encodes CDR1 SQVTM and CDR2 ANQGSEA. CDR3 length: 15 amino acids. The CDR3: CSVTEGDRDTDTQYF. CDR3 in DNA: TGCAGCGTGACAGAGGGGGACAGGGACACAGATACGCAGTATTTT.

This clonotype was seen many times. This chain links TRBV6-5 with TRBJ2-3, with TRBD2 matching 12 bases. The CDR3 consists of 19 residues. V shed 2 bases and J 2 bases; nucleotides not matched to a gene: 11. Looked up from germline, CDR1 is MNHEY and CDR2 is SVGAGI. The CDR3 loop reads CASSYGLAGGPSHTDTQYF. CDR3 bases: TGTGCCAGCAGTTACGGGCTAGCGGGAGGGCCGTCACACACAGATACGCAGTATTTT.

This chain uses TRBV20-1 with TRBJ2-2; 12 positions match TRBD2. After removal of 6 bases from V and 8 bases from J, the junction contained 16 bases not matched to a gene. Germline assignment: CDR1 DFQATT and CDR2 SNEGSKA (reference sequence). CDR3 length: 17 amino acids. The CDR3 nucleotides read TGCAGTGCCCTCTATGGGTCTAGCGGGAGGGCGGAGGGGGAGCTGTTTTTT. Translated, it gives CSALYGSSGRAEGELFF.

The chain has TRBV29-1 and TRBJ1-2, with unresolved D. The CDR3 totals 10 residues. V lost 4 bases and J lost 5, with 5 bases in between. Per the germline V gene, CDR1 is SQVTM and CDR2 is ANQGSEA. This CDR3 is CSVGGYGYTF. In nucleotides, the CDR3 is TGCAGCGTTGGGGGATATGGCTACACCTTC.

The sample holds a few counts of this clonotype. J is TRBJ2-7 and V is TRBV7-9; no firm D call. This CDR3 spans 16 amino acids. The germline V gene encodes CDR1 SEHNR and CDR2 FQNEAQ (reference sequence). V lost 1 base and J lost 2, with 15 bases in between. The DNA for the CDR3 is TGTGCCAGCAGCTTAGTTCCCCGTGCTGGACCCTACGAGCAGTACTTC. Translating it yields CASSLVPRAGPYEQYF.